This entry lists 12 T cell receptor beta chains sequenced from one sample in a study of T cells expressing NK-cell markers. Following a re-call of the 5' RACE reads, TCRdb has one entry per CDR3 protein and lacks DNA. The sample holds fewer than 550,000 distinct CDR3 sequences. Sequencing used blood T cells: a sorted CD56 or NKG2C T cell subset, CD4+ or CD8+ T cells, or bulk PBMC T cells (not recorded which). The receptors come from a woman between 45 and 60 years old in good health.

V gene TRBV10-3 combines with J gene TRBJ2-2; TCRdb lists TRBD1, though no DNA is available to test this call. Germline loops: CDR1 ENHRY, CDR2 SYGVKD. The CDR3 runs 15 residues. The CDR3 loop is CAISPGTGSAGELFF.

The CDR3 reads CSAVGAQSKNIQYF. This chain links TRBV20-1 with TRBJ2-4. Germline CDR1 is DFQATT and CDR2 is SNEGSKA (reference sequence). The CDR3 covers 14 residues.

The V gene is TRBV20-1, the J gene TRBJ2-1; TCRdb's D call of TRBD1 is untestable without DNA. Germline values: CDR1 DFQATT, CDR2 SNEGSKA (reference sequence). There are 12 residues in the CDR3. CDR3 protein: CSAKGFFNEQFF.

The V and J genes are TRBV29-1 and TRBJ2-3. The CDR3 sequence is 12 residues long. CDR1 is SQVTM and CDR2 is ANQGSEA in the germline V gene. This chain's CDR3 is CSASLITGTQYF.

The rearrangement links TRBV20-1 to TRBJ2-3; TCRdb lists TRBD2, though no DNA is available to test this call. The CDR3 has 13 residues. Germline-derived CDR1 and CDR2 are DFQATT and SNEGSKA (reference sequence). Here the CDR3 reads CRISSGITDTQYF.

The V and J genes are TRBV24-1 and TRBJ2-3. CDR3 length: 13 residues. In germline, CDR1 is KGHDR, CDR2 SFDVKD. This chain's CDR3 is CATSHHGSDTQYF.

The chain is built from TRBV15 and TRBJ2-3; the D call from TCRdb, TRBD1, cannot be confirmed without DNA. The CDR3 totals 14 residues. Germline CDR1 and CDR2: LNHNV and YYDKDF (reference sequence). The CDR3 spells CATSRPGSTDTQYF.

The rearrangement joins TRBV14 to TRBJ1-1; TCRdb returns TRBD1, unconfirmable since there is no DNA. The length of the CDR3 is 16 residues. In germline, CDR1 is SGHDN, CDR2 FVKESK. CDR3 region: CASSLLRTGVNTEAFF.

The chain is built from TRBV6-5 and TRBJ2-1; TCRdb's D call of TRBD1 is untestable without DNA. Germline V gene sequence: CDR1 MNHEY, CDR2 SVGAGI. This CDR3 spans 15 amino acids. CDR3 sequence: CASSSYRFQVNEQFF.

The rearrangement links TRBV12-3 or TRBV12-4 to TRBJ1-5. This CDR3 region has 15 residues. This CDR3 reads CASSLANGRYQPQHF.

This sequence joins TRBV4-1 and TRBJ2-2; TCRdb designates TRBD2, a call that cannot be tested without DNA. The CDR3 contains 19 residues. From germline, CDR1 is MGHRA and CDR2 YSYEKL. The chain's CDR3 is CASSQDPWTLAANTGELFF.

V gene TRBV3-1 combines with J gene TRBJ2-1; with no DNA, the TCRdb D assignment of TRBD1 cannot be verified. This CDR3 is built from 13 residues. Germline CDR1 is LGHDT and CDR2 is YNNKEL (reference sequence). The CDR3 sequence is CASSPAGKDEQFF.